This note documents a single T cell receptor (beta chain) sequence. Measured with immunoSEQ multiplex PCR; TCRdb has only the in-frame clones, and not every one. The sample has just under 45,000 clones; 90% to 97% are singletons. V lost 5 bases, J lost 4 bases, and 6 bases stayed unmatched. CDR3 length: 15 amino acids. Per the germline V gene, CDR1 is MNHEY and CDR2 is SVGAGI. The sample originates from a study of T cell changes during pregnancy in multiple sclerosis. The receptor's source is a female donor with multiple sclerosis, enrolled in a pregnancy study. The gene calls are TRBV6-5 and TRBJ1-1, with 11 bases aligning to TRBD1. Specimen: peripheral blood, collected in the second trimester of pregnancy. The CDR3 DNA is TGTGCCAGCAGTCCACGGGACAGGGGGAGCACTGAAGCTTTCTTT. It translates to CASSPRDRGSTEAFF.